Reported below is one T cell receptor (beta chain). What it binds is unknown. The sample originates from a study of CD8 T cells in ankylosing spondylitis. Study-wide findings and caveats: A number of the motif variants had already been described in reactive arthritis synovial fluid and blood. Seemingly characteristic of ankylosing spondylitis blood was a TCR beta motif consisting of 7 or 8 highly homologous variants. Researchers report that disease-linked clones proved CD8+ and relatively rare in peripheral blood.

Each CDR3 protein is one row after TCRdb ran MiXCR on the 5' RACE reads. Seen here are approximately 400,000 distinct CDR3 sequences, 25% to 30% observed once, and the top ten hold about 0.9%. The origin of this receptor is a male donor with ankylosing spondylitis. The sample was blood, either unsorted or a sorted T cell fraction (not recorded which).

In nucleotides, the CDR3 is TGTGCCAGCAGCATCAGTGGACACCCTATCACAGATACGCAGTATTTT. This encodes CASSISGHPITDTQYF. J is TRBJ2-3 and V is TRBV11-2; a weak D match, TRBD1 (5 bases). The germline CDR1 and CDR2 sequences are SGHAT and FQNNGV. There are 16 residues in the CDR3. V gave up 5 bases and J gave up 2 bases, with 17 bases separating them.